The table lists the clone carrying this T cell receptor (beta chain) with a few counts. The time point is: pretreatment peripheral blood. The data originate from a study of PD-L1 blockade in urothelial cancer. The CDR3 covers 13 residues. The germline V gene has CDR1 SGDLS and CDR2 YYNGEE. Trimming took off 0 bases at V and 7 bases at J, with 10 bases between the two ends. Clones were sequenced by immunoSEQ multiplex PCR, and TCRdb holds only the in-frame ones, with some missing. Among around 68,000 clones listed, roughly four fifths were seen once. This receptor was obtained from an older man with urothelial cancer. This material consisted of PBMCs, taken around atezolizumab (anti-PD-L1) treatment. The chain has TRBV9 and TRBJ1-1; D gene unclear. The CDR3 coding sequence is TGTGCCAGCAGCGTAGTTGCGTCTGGTGAAGCTTTCTTT. It yields the protein CASSVVASGEAFF.